This TCR beta chain came from a study of blood T cells in healthy people across ages. It was with a sample-barcoded 5' primer and a J-beta primer mix that a second PCR of roughly 7 to 12 cycles was run. From the 5' RACE reads, TCRdb called clonotypes with MiXCR, one entry per CDR3 protein. The sample lists hundreds of thousands of distinct CDR3 sequences, around 48% seen once, with under 15% in the top ten. With respect to this clonotype: Its antigen is currently unknown.

Whole-study findings and limits: A roughly linear fall in TCR beta diversity per million T cells was seen with increasing age.

The CDR3 extends over 14 amino acids. From germline, CDR1 is DFQATT and CDR2 SNEGSKA (reference sequence). With V trimmed by 1 base and J by 7 bases, 4 bases remained unmatched. The sequenced material came from blood. The TCR was taken from a man aged 30 to 45 in good health. The chain has TRBV20-1 and TRBJ2-1, with 10 bases lining up with TRBD2. CDR3 sequence reads: CSARVAGGRNEQFF. CDR3 nucleotides: TGCAGTGCTAGAGTAGCGGGGGGCCGGAATGAGCAGTTCTTC.